Listed below are T cell receptor beta chains from one sample, sequenced in a study of shared clonotypes between healthy human individuals. Clones were read by immunoSEQ multiplex PCR, and TCRdb kept only the in-frame ones, dropping some. The table has 2 million to 2.5 million clones, just over 90% seen once; the top ten hold 1.7%. Sample: naive CD8+ T cells from PBMCs. These receptors were taken from a man aged 18 to 30 in good health. Some clones in this sample may be carry-over from other donors' samples. Each CDR3 is given with its conserved first and last residue. D genes are given only for firm matches. The size field is filled for only some rows; it gives once, few, many or a size class.

V,J,size,D,CDR3,DNA
TRBV11-2,TRBJ2-1,NA,NA,CASSLGSRSYNEQFF,TGTGCCAGCAGCTTAGGGTCTCGCTCCTACAATGAGCAGTTCTTC
TRBV5-4,TRBJ2-7,NA,TRBD1,CASSLVGQGNEQYF,TGTGCCAGCAGCTTGGTGGGACAGGGTAACGAGCAGTACTTC
TRBV2,TRBJ1-4,once,NA,CASSTGWATNEKLFF,TGTGCCAGCAGTACAGGGTGGGCGACTAATGAAAAACTGTTTTTT
TRBV11-2,TRBJ1-5,once,NA,CASSLVGGTPQHF,TGTGCCAGCAGCTTAGTGGGAGGGACCCCCCAGCATTTT
TRBV7-9,TRBJ1-2,NA,TRBD1,CASSPRQGPNYGYTF,TGTGCCAGCAGCCCCCGACAGGGGCCCAACTATGGCTACACCTTC
TRBV13,TRBJ2-7,NA,NA,CASSGRTVSYEQYF,TGTGCCAGCAGCGGGCGGACTGTCTCCTACGAGCAGTACTTC
TRBV7-2,TRBJ2-1,NA,TRBD2,CASSPGGNEQFF,TGTGCCAGCAGCCCGGGGGGCAATGAGCAGTTCTTC
TRBV7-9,TRBJ2-7,NA,TRBD1,CASSPVPGQGVYEQYF,TGTGCCAGCAGCCCAGTACCGGGACAGGGGGTTTACGAGCAGTACTTC
TRBV9,TRBJ2-5,NA,NA,CASNSAGGLGETQYF,TGTGCCAGCAACTCGGCCGGGGGCCTAGGGGAGACCCAGTACTTC
TRBV5-6,TRBJ2-5,NA,NA,CASSPPLHQVGDRVETQYF,TGTGCCAGCAGCCCGCCTCTACATCAGGTGGGGGATAGGGTGGAGACCCAGTACTTC
TRBV5-1,TRBJ2-7,NA,TRBD1,CASSLGYQGAYEQYF,TGCGCCAGCAGCTTGGGATATCAGGGGGCCTACGAGCAGTACTTC
TRBV18,TRBJ2-1,NA,TRBD2,CASSPPLLAGSYNEQFF,TGTGCCAGCTCACCACCGCTCCTAGCGGGAAGCTACAATGAGCAGTTCTTC
TRBV6-1,TRBJ1-2,once,NA,CASSEGPRDSPGYGYTF,TGTGCCAGCAGTGAAGGACCCCGGGACTCCCCCGGCTATGGCTACACCTTC
TRBV14,TRBJ1-2,NA,NA,CASSQGGRNYGYTF,TGTGCCAGCAGCCAAGGGGGCAGAAACTATGGCTACACCTTC
TRBV27,TRBJ2-1,NA,NA,CASISYEGKRYNEQFF,TGTGCCAGCATCTCATATGAGGGTAAGCGGTACAATGAGCAGTTCTTC
TRBV14,TRBJ2-7,NA,NA,CASSQEGTYYEQYF,TGTGCCAGCAGCCAGGAAGGCACCTACTACGAGCAGTACTTC
TRBV19,TRBJ2-7,once,TRBD2,CASSEQAGADEQYF,TGTGCCAGTAGTGAACAAGCGGGAGCTGACGAGCAGTACTTC
TRBV27,TRBJ2-7,once,NA,CASSLAGDEQYF,TGTGCCAGCAGTTTAGCAGGGGACGAGCAGTACTTC
TRBV4-3,TRBJ2-7,NA,TRBD1,CASSQEGTGAYEQYF,TGCGCCAGCAGCCAAGAGGGGACAGGGGCCTACGAGCAGTACTTC
TRBV27,TRBJ2-2,NA,NA,CASLAPGNTGELFF,TGTGCCAGCCTCGCACCGGGAAACACCGGGGAGCTGTTTTTT
TRBV7-9,TRBJ2-1,NA,NA,CASSPRGDSLSYNEQFF,TGTGCCAGCAGCCCCAGGGGAGACAGCTTATCCTACAATGAGCAGTTCTTC
TRBV29-1,TRBJ2-7,NA,NA,CSVVGDTGEQYF,TGCAGCGTTGTAGGGGACACGGGGGAGCAGTACTTC
TRBV6-5,TRBJ1-4,NA,NA,CASSRYRAANEKLFF,TGTGCCAGCAGTCGATACAGGGCGGCTAATGAAAAACTGTTTTTT
TRBV2,TRBJ1-1,once,NA,CASPGGGAQTEAFF,TGTGCCAGCCCCGGAGGTGGAGCACAGACTGAAGCTTTCTTT
TRBV7-9,TRBJ1-3,NA,NA,CASSDRDAGGNTIYF,TGTGCCAGCAGCGACCGGGACGCCGGTGGAAACACCATATATTTT
TRBV5-6,TRBJ1-2,NA,NA,CASSPQGFLRGYTF,TGTGCCAGCAGCCCCCAGGGGTTTTTGCGTGGCTACACCTTC
TRBV6-5,TRBJ2-2,NA,NA,CASSYYAATGELFF,TGTGCCAGCAGTTATTATGCGGCCACCGGGGAGCTGTTTTTT
TRBV27,TRBJ1-2,NA,NA,CASRTLDSNYGYTF,TGTGCCAGCAGAACTCTGGACAGTAACTATGGCTACACCTTC
TRBV4-1,TRBJ2-1,NA,NA,CASSQGQDLYNEQFF,TGCGCCAGCAGCCAAGGACAGGATCTCTACAATGAGCAGTTCTTC
TRBV27,TRBJ2-7,NA,NA,CASSLSGVVYEQYF,TGTGCCAGCAGTTTAAGTGGCGTAGTCTACGAGCAGTACTTC
TRBV6-4,TRBJ2-1,NA,TRBD1,CASSVAGGLYNEQFF,TGTGCCAGCAGTGTCGCAGGGGGTCTCTACAATGAGCAGTTCTTC
TRBV4-3,TRBJ2-5,NA,NA,CASSQGSGPQETQYF,TGCGCCAGCAGCCAAGGGTCGGGACCACAAGAGACCCAGTACTTC
TRBV29-1,TRBJ2-3,NA,NA,CSVVVPTAVSTDTQYF,TGCAGCGTTGTAGTTCCGACGGCGGTCAGCACAGATACGCAGTATTTT
TRBV12-1,TRBJ1-5,NA,NA,CAGGKWGIYNQPQHF,TGTGCCGGTGGAAAATGGGGGATTTACAATCAGCCCCAGCATTTT
TRBV7-9,TRBJ2-7,NA,TRBD1,CASSSRQGTEQYF,TGTGCCAGCAGCTCCCGACAGGGTACCGAGCAGTACTTC
TRBV4-3,TRBJ2-5,NA,NA,CASSHRWRDVKETQYF,TGCGCCAGCAGCCACCGGTGGCGGGACGTTAAGGAGACCCAGTACTTC
TRBV4-2,TRBJ2-5,NA,NA,CASSQLPLQTQYF,TGTGCCAGCAGCCAACTACCTCTGCAGACCCAGTACTTC
TRBV25-1,TRBJ1-2,NA,NA,CASSEFASPYGYTF,TGTGCCAGCAGTGAATTTGCAAGCCCCTATGGCTACACCTTC
TRBV10-3,TRBJ2-2,NA,TRBD1,CATLTGPAGELFF,TGTGCCACGCTGACAGGGCCTGCCGGGGAGCTGTTTTTT
TRBV7-9,TRBJ1-2,NA,TRBD1,CASSSATGTTNGYTF,TGTGCCAGCAGCTCGGCGACAGGGACTACGAATGGCTACACCTTC
TRBV7-9,TRBJ2-7,NA,NA,CASSLASGPYSYEQYF,TGTGCCAGCAGCTTAGCTAGCGGCCCTTACTCCTACGAGCAGTACTTC
TRBV6-1,TRBJ1-2,NA,NA,CASSEASVGRGPGGYTF,TGTGCCAGCAGTGAAGCGAGTGTGGGCAGGGGCCCGGGAGGCTACACCTTC
TRBV7-9,TRBJ2-7,NA,TRBD1,CASSLGGRYEQYF,TGTGCCAGCAGCCTAGGGGGCAGGTACGAGCAGTACTTC
TRBV11-1,TRBJ2-5,once,NA,CASSLDGTQETQYF,TGTGCCAGCAGCTTGGACGGGACTCAAGAGACCCAGTACTTC
TRBV19,TRBJ2-6,NA,NA,CASRDGSGLTGANVLTF,TGTGCCAGTAGGGACGGGTCAGGACTTACTGGGGCCAACGTCCTGACTTTC
TRBV4-1,TRBJ1-5,NA,NA,CASSQYEGFSQPQHF,TGCGCCAGCAGCCAATACGAGGGATTTAGTCAGCCCCAGCATTTT
TRBV19,TRBJ2-7,once,NA,CASSNRGPTYEQYF,TGTGCCAGTAGTAACCGGGGGCCCACCTACGAGCAGTACTTC
TRBV5-8,TRBJ2-5,NA,TRBD2,CASSLLAGLQETQYF,TGTGCCAGCAGCCTACTAGCGGGGCTTCAAGAGACCCAGTACTTC
TRBV30,TRBJ2-3,NA,TRBD2,CAWSPPTGGNSDTQYF,TGTGCCTGGAGTCCCCCCACGGGGGGGAACTCAGATACGCAGTATTTT
TRBV9,TRBJ2-7,NA,NA,CASSVDGGEQYF,TGTGCCAGCAGCGTAGACGGAGGGGAGCAGTACTTC
TRBV19,TRBJ2-1,NA,NA,CASSTRPTGNEQFF,TGTGCCAGTAGTACCAGACCGACGGGCAATGAGCAGTTCTTC
TRBV28,TRBJ1-4,NA,TRBD1,CASSLISGGDEKLFF,TGTGCCAGCAGTTTAATTTCAGGGGGAGATGAAAAACTGTTTTTT
TRBV7-8,TRBJ1-4,NA,NA,CASSTDIPTNEKLFF,TGTGCCAGCAGCACCGACATACCAACTAATGAAAAACTGTTTTTT